This record covers a single TCR beta chain. The entry originates in a study of blood T cell repertoires in COVID-19. Study-wide background: Acute and convalescent COVID-19 samples came from the United States, Italy and Spain.

Sequenced by immunoSEQ multiplex PCR; TCRdb stores in-frame clones only, minus some. Of 250,000 to 300,000 clones in the sample, around nine tenths were seen once. Enrollees, about 18 to 89 years old, lived in approximately 25 US areas. V was clipped by 5 bases and J by 6 bases, with 11 bases between them. The CDR3 sequence is 12 residues long. Germline CDR1 and CDR2: MDHEN and SYDVKM. V usage is TRBV28 and J usage is TRBJ2-7, with D uncertain. The source material was PBMCs or T cells enriched from blood (not recorded which). This clonotype originated in a man aged 35-49 years who had recovered from COVID-19. The CDR3 DNA reads TGTGCCAGCAGTCCTCCCCTCTTCGAGCAGTACTTC. It yields the protein CASSPPLFEQYF.